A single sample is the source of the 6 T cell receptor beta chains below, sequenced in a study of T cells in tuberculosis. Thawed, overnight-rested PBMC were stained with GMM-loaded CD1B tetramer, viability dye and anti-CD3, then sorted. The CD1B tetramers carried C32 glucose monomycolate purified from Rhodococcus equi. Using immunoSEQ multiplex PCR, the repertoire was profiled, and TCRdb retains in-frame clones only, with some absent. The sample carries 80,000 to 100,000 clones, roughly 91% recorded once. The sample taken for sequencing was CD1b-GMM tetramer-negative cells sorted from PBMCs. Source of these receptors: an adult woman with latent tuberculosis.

The CDR3 reads CASSLGSSGGAFYEQFF. The CDR3 coding sequence is TGCGCCAGCAGCTTGGGGTCTAGCGGGGGGGCCTTTTATGAGCAGTTCTTC. V and J are TRBV5-1 and TRBJ2-1, with TRBD2 matching over 12 bases. CDR3 length: 17 amino acids. Germline loops: CDR1 SGHRS, CDR2 YFSETQ. The trim removed 0 bases at V and 8 bases at J, leaving 9 bases unmatched.

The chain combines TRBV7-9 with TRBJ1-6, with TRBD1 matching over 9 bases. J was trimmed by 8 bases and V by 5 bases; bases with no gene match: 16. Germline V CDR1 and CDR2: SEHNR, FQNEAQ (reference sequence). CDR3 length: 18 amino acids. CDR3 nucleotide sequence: TGTGCCAGCAGCCCCCTCCCTACCGGGACAGGGAGGGATTCACCCCTCCACTTT. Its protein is CASSPLPTGTGRDSPLHF.

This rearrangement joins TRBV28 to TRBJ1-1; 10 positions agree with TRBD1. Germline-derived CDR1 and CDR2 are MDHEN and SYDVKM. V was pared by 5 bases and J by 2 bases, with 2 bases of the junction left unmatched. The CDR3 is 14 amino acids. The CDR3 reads CASSGTGVNTEAFF. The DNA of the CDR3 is TGTGCCAGCAGTGGGACAGGGGTTAACACTGAAGCTTTCTTT.

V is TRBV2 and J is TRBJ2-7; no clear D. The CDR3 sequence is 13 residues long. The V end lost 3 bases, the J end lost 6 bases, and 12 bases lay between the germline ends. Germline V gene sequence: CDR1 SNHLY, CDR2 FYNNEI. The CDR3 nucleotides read TGTGCCAGCAGTGATAATATTATAGTCGAGCAGTACTTC. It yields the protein CASSDNIIVEQYF.

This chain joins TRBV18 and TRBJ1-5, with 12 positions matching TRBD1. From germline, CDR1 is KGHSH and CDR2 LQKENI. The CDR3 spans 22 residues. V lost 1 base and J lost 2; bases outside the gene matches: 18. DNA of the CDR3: TGTGCCAGCTCACCACTGCCTAGTTTGGGACAGGGGGCTAACGTGGGCAATCAGCCCCAGCATTTT. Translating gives CASSPLPSLGQGANVGNQPQHF.

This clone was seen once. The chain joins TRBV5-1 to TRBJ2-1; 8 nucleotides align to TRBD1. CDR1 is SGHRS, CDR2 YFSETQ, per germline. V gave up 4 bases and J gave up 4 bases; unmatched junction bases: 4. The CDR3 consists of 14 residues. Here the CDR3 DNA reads TGCGCCAGCAGCGGACAGGGAAATTACAATGAGCAGTTCTTC. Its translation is CASSGQGNYNEQFF.